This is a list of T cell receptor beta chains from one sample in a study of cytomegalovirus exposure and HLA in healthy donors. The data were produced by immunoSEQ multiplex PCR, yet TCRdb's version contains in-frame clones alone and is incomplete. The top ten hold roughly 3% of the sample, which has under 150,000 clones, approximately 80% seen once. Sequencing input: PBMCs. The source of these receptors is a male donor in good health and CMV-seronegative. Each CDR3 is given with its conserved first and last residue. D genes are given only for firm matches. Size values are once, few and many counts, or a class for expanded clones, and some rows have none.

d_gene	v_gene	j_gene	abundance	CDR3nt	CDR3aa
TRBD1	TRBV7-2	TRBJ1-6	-	TGTGCCAGCAGCCTCATCCGGAGCAACAGGGGTGATTCACCCCTCCACTTT	CASSLIRSNRGDSPLHF
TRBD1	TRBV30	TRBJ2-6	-	TGTGCCTGGAGTGTACAGGGGCCTGGGGCCAACGGCCTGACTTTC	CAWSVQGPGANGLTF
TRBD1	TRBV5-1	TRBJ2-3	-	TGCGCCAGCGGACAGGGGACAGATACGCAGTATTTT	CASGQGTDTQYF
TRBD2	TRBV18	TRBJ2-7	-	TGTGCCAGCTCACGAGGGCTAGCGGGGTTGGACGAGCAGTACTTC	CASSRGLAGLDEQYF
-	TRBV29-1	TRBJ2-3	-	TGCAGCGTTGTAGAACTAGGGACAGATACGCAGTATTTT	CSVVELGTDTQYF
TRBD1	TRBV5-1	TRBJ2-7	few	TGCGCCAGCAGCGAGGACAGGGAGTCGGTCTACGAGCAGTACTTC	CASSEDRESVYEQYF
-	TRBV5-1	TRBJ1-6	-	TGCGCCAGCAGCCCCGGGACTCTAAATTCACCCCTCCACTTT	CASSPGTLNSPLHF
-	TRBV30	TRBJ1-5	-	TGTGCCTGGAGTGGAAGAACAGGGCGCGGCAATCAGCCCCAGCATTTT	CAWSGRTGRGNQPQHF
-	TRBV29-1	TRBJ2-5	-	TGCAGCGGGAACCCAGGGTACCAAGAGACCCAGTACTTC	CSGNPGYQETQYF
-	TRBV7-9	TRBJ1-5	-	TGTGCCAGCAGCTTCGGAGGGAATAGCAATCAGCCCCAGCATTTT	CASSFGGNSNQPQHF
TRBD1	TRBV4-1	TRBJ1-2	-	TGCGCCAGCAGCCTACCAGGGGGCAACCGTGGCTACACCTTC	CASSLPGGNRGYTF
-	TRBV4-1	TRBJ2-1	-	TGCGCCAGCAGCCGGTTCGACGGGAGCCAATATGAGCAGTTCTTC	CASSRFDGSQYEQFF
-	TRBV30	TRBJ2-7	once	TGTGCCTGGAGTAGCGACAGGAGAAATCCCTACGAGCAGTACTTC	CAWSSDRRNPYEQYF
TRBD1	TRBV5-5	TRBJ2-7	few	TGTGCCAGCAGCCCGGGACAGGCTTTCGACGAGCAGTACTTC	CASSPGQAFDEQYF
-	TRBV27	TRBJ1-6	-	TGTGCCAGCAGTTTTGCAGGACACGAAAATTCACCCCTCCACTTT	CASSFAGHENSPLHF
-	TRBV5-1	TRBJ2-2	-	TGCGCCAGCAGTTATACCGGGACATCGAACACCGGGGAGCTGTTTTTT	CASSYTGTSNTGELFF
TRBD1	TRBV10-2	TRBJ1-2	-	TGCGCCAGCAGCGGACAGGGGACGGGAGGCTACACCTTC	CASSGQGTGGYTF
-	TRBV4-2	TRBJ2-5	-	TGTGCCAGCAGCCAAGGTAAAGCCGTTGGTTCGGAGACCCAGTACTTC	CASSQGKAVGSETQYF
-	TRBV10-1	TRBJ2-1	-	TGCGCCAGCGCCAAACCTGGACTGAACAATGAGCAGTTCTTC	CASAKPGLNNEQFF
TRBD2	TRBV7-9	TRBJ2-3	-	TGTGCCAGCAGCAAACTAGCGGGAGTTACAGATACGCAGTATTTT	CASSKLAGVTDTQYF
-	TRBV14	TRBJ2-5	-	TGTGCCAGCAGCGCAGGTCCCACCCAGTACTTC	CASSAGPTQYF
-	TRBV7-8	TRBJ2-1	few	TGTGCCAGCAGCCCAAACGGGGGTAGCTCCTACAATGAGCAGTTCTTC	CASSPNGGSSYNEQFF
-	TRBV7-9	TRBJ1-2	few	TGTGCCAGCAGCTTAGCACAGGGCTATGGCTACACCTTC	CASSLAQGYGYTF
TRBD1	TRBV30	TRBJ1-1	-	TGTGCCTGGAGTACGACAGGGTCTGAAGCTTTCTTT	CAWSTTGSEAFF
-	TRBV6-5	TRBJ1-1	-	TGTGCCAGCAGCCTTGATAGCGAGACTGAAGCTTTCTTT	CASSLDSETEAFF
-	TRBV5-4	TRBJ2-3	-	TGTGCCAGCAGCTGGGCACTTCCAGAGATGTATAGCACAGATACGCAGTATTTT	CASSWALPEMYSTDTQYF